This record looks at one T cell receptor (beta chain) sequence and its context. The entry originates in a study of T cell changes during pregnancy in multiple sclerosis. V dropped 7 bases and J dropped 5 bases, with 21 bases sitting between them. Germline lookup yields CDR1 SQVTM and CDR2 ANQGSEA. The CDR3 spans 14 residues. Profiled with immunoSEQ multiplex PCR; TCRdb holds only in-frame clones, not every one. The profile shows about 52,000 clones, more than 90% of them singletons. The chain is built from TRBV29-1 and TRBJ2-7; weak D call: TRBD2 (7 bases). The receptor's source is a female donor with multiple sclerosis, enrolled in a pregnancy study. Source: CD4+ T cells from peripheral blood mononuclear cells, taken before pregnancy. Written as DNA, the CDR3 is TGCAGCGGGGGGGGCAGGGGCTTTTCCGACGAGCAGTACTTC. Its protein product is CSGGGRGFSDEQYF.